The 8 T cell receptor beta chains below come from one sample, sequenced in a study of blood T cell repertoires in COVID-19. Measured with immunoSEQ multiplex PCR; TCRdb has only the in-frame clones, and not every one. The profile covers tens of thousands of clones, with around 87% appearing a single time and less than 6.5% taken by the ten largest. The sample comprised peripheral blood. The receptor source for this set is a man aged 45-65 years with acute or convalescent COVID-19.

This clone is a singleton in its sample. The V gene is TRBV19, the J gene TRBJ1-6, with D possibly being TRBD1 (6 bases). CDR1 is LNHDA and CDR2 is SQIVND in the germline V gene (reference sequence). Deletions cut 4 bases from V and 7 bases from J, with 8 bases between. The CDR3 totals 13 residues. This chain's CDR3 is CASSTGENSPLHF. CDR3 coding DNA: TGTGCCAGTAGTACAGGGGAGAATTCACCCCTCCACTTT.

This clone was detected once. This sequence joins TRBV5-5 and TRBJ1-2; 10 bases agree with TRBD1. The CDR3 extends over 16 amino acids. V gave up 0 bases and J gave up 8 bases; unmatched junction bases: 10. Germline V CDR1 and CDR2: SGHKS, YYEKEE (reference sequence). This chain's CDR3 is CASSLVIGQGDGGYTF. In nucleotides, the CDR3 is TGTGCCAGCAGCTTGGTCATCGGACAGGGGGATGGAGGCTACACCTTC.

The rearrangement links TRBV5-1 to TRBJ1-4; 7 bases align to TRBD1. This CDR3 is 15 amino acids long. With 4 bases clipped from V and 3 bases from J, the junction kept 6 bases outside the gene matches. Germline V gives CDR1 SGHRS, CDR2 YFSETQ. The CDR3 bases are TGCGCCAGCAGCGTCGACAGGGCTCCTAATGAAAAACTGTTTTTT. Translated: CASSVDRAPNEKLFF.

This clone was detected a few times. This chain uses TRBV4-1 with TRBJ1-5; 7 nucleotides match TRBD1. This CDR3 spans 17 amino acids. Germline CDR1 MGHRA, CDR2 YSYEKL. V dropped 0 bases and J dropped 4; count of bases not matched to a gene: 9. CDR3 bases: TGCGCCAGCAGCCAAGACCCCGGGACAGTCGGGAATCAGCCCCAGCATTTT. Translating it yields CASSQDPGTVGNQPQHF.

The chain links TRBV6-6 to TRBJ2-1, with D maybe TRBD2 (6 bases). This CDR3 is built from 14 residues. Per germline, CDR1 MNHNY and CDR2 SVGAGI (reference sequence). Trimming left V 5 bases short and J 7 bases short, with 15 bases between. CDR3 DNA: TGTGCCAGCAGTGCCCCCGGGGGTCGGAATGAGCAGTTCTTC. It is translated as CASSAPGGRNEQFF.

The chain carries TRBV5-4 and TRBJ2-1; TRBD2 aligns across 8 bases. V lost 4 bases to trimming and J lost 6 bases; unmatched junction nucleotides: 12. This CDR3 has 16 amino acids. CDR1 and CDR2 (germline): SGHNT, YYREEE (reference sequence). In DNA, the CDR3 is TGTGCCAGCAGCCCCCCGCCGGCGGGGGGAGGCAATGAGCAGTTCTTC. This sequence encodes CASSPPPAGGGNEQFF.

The chain links TRBV5-1 to TRBJ2-7; perhaps TRBD2 as D (7 bases). There are 18 residues in the CDR3. The V end lost 0 bases, the J end lost 0 bases, and 19 bases lay between the germline ends. Germline-derived CDR1 and CDR2 are SGHRS and YFSETQ. The CDR3 sequence: CASSLESRGGARSYEQYF. The CDR3 DNA is TGCGCCAGCAGCTTGGAGAGTCGAGGGGGGGCCCGCTCCTACGAGCAGTACTTC.

The chain is built from TRBV24-1 and TRBJ1-2; 10 bases match TRBD1. This CDR3 has 16 amino acids. Germline CDR1 reads KGHDR; CDR2 reads SFDVKD. The V segment lost 3 bases and the J segment 10 bases; nucleotides outside the gene matches: 13. The CDR3 loop reads CATSDRSKGQGTDYTF. In DNA, the CDR3 is TGTGCCACCAGTGATCGCTCTAAGGGACAGGGGACGGACTACACCTTC.